This T cell receptor (beta chain) is from a study of T cell responses to AZD1222 COVID-19 vaccine (dated by TCRdb to the early 2020s). Some background on the complete study: AZD1222 recipients whose second dose came at about 4 weeks and those whose second dose came at about 12 weeks were combined into one group, since spike-specific TCR depth and breadth did not differ between the two schedules. A total of 230 to 250 trial participants underwent TCR sequencing, of whom more than 200 had received two doses of AZD1222 and approximately 25 had received two doses of the MenACWY control vaccine. Trial participants were enrolled by age into 18-55, 56-69 and 70-plus year subgroups, with about 150, 27 and 61 TCR-sequenced participants respectively. Findings and caveats that apply to the study as a whole: Participants were mostly white British and included more females than males, and it was suggested by the authors that clonal diversity may have been underestimated. The 56-69-year group was small, and its depth increase did not reach significance, likely because of low power. Vaccine-associated CD4 TCRs spanned the whole spike protein, with dominant responses in regions 160-218 and 743-854. After two AZD1222 doses, spike-specific TCR breadth and depth were significantly higher than at day 0 and than in MenACWY recipients. Reportedly, close to half of the unique spike-specific TCRs recognized epitopes lying outside the regions that are mutated in the B.1.351 and B.1.1.7 variants. Because no day 14 peak-response samples were available, repertoires were characterized only after the peak T cell response. Conclusions about previously exposed vaccinees are limited because only five or six AZD1222 recipients were SARS-CoV-2 seropositive at baseline.

The CDR3 regions of human TCRbeta chains were subjected to immunosequencing. Concerning the study's data processing: TCRs in the repertoires were compared against a reference library of SARS-CoV-2-specific TCRs that had been generated with the MIRA antigen-specificity platform. Breadth was defined as the fraction of unique TCRs that were SARS-CoV-2-associated. Depth was defined as the fraction of total T cells that were SARS-CoV-2-associated. Using the MIRA data, each spike-specific TCR was assigned both to the spike region to which the TCR was reactive and to a CD4 or CD8 class. Log10-transformed breadth and depth values were compared by one-way ANOVA with Sidak's multiple comparisons tests. TCRdb re-hosts the immuneACCESS table, in-frame sequences only. Its copies lack some clones; in the studies checked, an unresolved V gene accounts for under half of them, and the cause for the rest is not known. The DNA gave D and trimming, while V, J and clone size come from that table. The sample records about 150,000 clones, approximately 94% of which are singletons. Of the sample, roughly 1.3% is held by the ten largest clones.

CDR1 and CDR2 were assigned from the germline V gene (reference sequence) as LGHDT and YNNKEL. V trim: 3 bases; J trim: 15 bases; unmatched bases: 4. Counted from cysteine to phenylalanine, this CDR3 has 11 amino acids. Only the CDR3 DNA is retained, 33 bases long and in frame from the first base. This specimen's time point label, interpreted: baseline before first vaccination. Vaccinee samples came from UK trials COV001 and COV002, including a single-blind randomized controlled phase 2/3 trial of AZD1222 (ChAdOx1 nCoV-19) in healthy adults. For TCRbeta chain sequencing, PBMC samples from trial participants were taken at day 0 and at day 28 after the second dose. Comments on this clone: There is no known antigen for this receptor. Base quality data are lacking; no much larger clone is found one base away.

This chain is built from TRBV3-1 (or the pseudogene TRBV3-2) and TRBJ2-1; 8 bases in between match TRBD1. The receptor was derived from an adult in good health. This sample comprised peripheral blood, obtained on day 0 of AZD1222 vaccination. The nucleotide sequence is given as TGTGCCAGCAGCCAGAGGACAGGGCTGTTCTTC. Translated, it reads CASSQRTGLFF.